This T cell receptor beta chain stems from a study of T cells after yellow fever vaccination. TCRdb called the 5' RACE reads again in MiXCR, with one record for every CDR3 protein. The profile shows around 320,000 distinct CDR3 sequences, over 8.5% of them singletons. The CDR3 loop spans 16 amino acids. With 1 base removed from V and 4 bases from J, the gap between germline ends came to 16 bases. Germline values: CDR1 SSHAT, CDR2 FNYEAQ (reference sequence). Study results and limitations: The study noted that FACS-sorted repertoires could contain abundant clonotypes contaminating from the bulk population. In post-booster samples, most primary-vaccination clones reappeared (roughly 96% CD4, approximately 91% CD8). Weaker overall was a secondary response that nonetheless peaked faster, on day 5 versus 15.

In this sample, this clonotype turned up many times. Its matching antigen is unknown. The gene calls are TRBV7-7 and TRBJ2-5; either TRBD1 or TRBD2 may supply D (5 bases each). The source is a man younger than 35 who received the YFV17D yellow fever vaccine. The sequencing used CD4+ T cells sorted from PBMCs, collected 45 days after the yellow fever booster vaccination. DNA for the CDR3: TGTGCCAGCAGCTTAGGTTCTAGCCGGGGACCAGAGACCCAGTACTTC. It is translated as CASSLGSSRGPETQYF. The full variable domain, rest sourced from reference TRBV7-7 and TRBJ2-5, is GAGVSQSPRYKVTKRGQDVTLRCDPISSHATLYWYQQALGQGPEFLTYFNYEAQPDKSGLPSDRFSAERPEGSISTLTIQRTEQRDSAMYRCASSLGSSRGPETQYFGPGTRLLVL.